The next 15 T cell receptor beta chains were all read from a single sample in a study of T-cell reconstitution after alpha-beta-depleted transplantation in children. The library targeted TCRbeta and was prepared with unique molecular identifiers. TCRdb analysed the PCR reads with MiXCR anew, one entry per CDR3 protein. The data contain about 980,000 distinct CDR3 sequences, around 30% of them singletons. This material consisted of PBMCs, mostly from graft donor cells, taken 360 days after TCRalphabeta/CD19-depleted stem cell transplant. The receptors here all came from a boy younger than two who had a stem cell transplant for SCID, so the T cells may come from the graft donor.

CDR3: CASSLGGGTNTEAFF. CDR3 DNA sequence: TGCGCCAGCAGCTTGGGGGGGGGGACTAACACTGAAGCTTTCTTT. This sequence joins TRBV5-1 and TRBJ1-1; TRBD1 is a possible D gene (5 bases). Trimming left V 0 bases short and J 2 bases short, with 11 bases between. Germline V gene lookup returns CDR1 SGHRS and CDR2 YFSETQ. This CDR3 is 15 amino acids long.

The rearrangement joins TRBV28 to TRBJ2-7, with D maybe TRBD1 (6 bases). This CDR3 region has 16 residues. The V end lost 6 bases, the J end lost 2 bases, and 20 bases lay between the germline ends. Germline values: CDR1 MDHEN, CDR2 SYDVKM. This chain's CDR3 is CASRTRPSTGTYEQYF. The DNA of the CDR3 is TGTGCCAGCAGAACGCGACCCTCGACAGGAACCTACGAGCAGTACTTC.

The genes are TRBV4-1 and TRBJ2-1; D remains ambiguous. This CDR3 has 13 residues. From germline, CDR1 is MGHRA and CDR2 YSYEKL. Between the trimmed V and J ends, which lost 3 bases and 3 bases, there was a span of 6 bases. The CDR3 loop reads CASSHPFYNEQFF. CDR3 coding DNA: TGCGCCAGCAGCCACCCATTCTACAATGAGCAGTTCTTC.

This chain joins TRBV2 and TRBJ2-3; 8 bases line up with TRBD2. V dropped 5 bases and J dropped 0; count of bases not matched to a gene: 13. Germline lookup yields CDR1 SNHLY and CDR2 FYNNEI. The CDR3 extends over 18 amino acids. CDR3: CASSRAGGKPSSTDTQYF. The CDR3 DNA reads TGTGCCAGCAGTCGGGCGGGGGGTAAACCCTCTAGCACAGATACGCAGTATTTT. The variable domain in full, with the rest retrieved from reference TRBV2 and TRBJ2-3, is EPEVTQTPSHQVTQMGQEVILRCVPISNHLYFYWYRQILGQKVEFLVSFYNNEISEKSEIFDDQFSVERPDGSNFTLKIRSTKLEDSAMYFCASSRAGGKPSSTDTQYFGPGTRLTVL.

V usage is TRBV20-1 and J usage is TRBJ2-3; TRBD2 is a possible D gene (5 bases). There are 14 residues in the CDR3. CDR1 and CDR2 (germline): DFQATT, SNEGSKA (reference sequence). The V end lost 6 bases, the J end lost 2 bases, and 15 bases lay between the germline ends. The CDR3 DNA reads TGCAGTGCGGTGGACTCGAGGGACACAGATACGCAGTATTTT. This translates into CSAVDSRDTDTQYF.

The rearrangement uses TRBV20-1 and TRBJ2-7; 9 nucleotides match TRBD2. CDR1 and CDR2 (germline): DFQATT, SNEGSKA (reference sequence). The CDR3 consists of 13 residues. The junction had 3 bases not matched to a gene; V was cut back by 2 bases and J by 4 bases. CDR3: CSARPSGVYEQYF. The CDR3 bases are TGCAGTGCTAGACCTAGCGGGGTTTACGAGCAGTACTTC.

A few counts support this clonotype. This chain connects TRBV7-2 to TRBJ1-1; possible D gene TRBD1, 6 bases. This CDR3 spans 11 amino acids. The V end was cut by 6 bases, the J end by 12 bases, with 14 bases between. Germline V gives CDR1 SGHTA, CDR2 FQGNSA. The CDR3 nucleotides are TGTGCCAGCAGTGGACAGCTGTCGACTTTCTTT. Translating it yields CASSGQLSTFF.

The chain joins TRBV4-1 to TRBJ2-7; possibly TRBD1 or TRBD2 for D (5 bases each). Trimming cost V 5 bases and J 4 bases, with 21 bases left between them. This CDR3 has 16 residues. Germline-derived CDR1 and CDR2 are MGHRA and YSYEKL. The CDR3 is CASSDYYPGPRYEQYF. Here the CDR3 DNA reads TGCGCCAGCAGCGATTACTATCCGGGACCGAGATACGAGCAGTACTTC.

The gene calls are TRBV28 and TRBJ2-5; 8 bases agree with TRBD2. Germline V lookup: CDR1 MDHEN, CDR2 SYDVKM. With 5 bases clipped from V and 5 bases from J, the junction kept 10 bases outside the gene matches. This CDR3 comprises 15 residues. In DNA form, the CDR3 reads TGTGCCAGCAGTCCGTTAGCGGGGACGCGGGAGACCCAGTACTTC. Its protein is CASSPLAGTRETQYF. Full variable domain (missing parts from reference TRBV28 and TRBJ2-5): DVKVTQSSRYLVKRTGEKVFLECVQDMDHENMFWYRQDPGLGLRLIYFSYDVKMKEKGDIPEGYSVSREKKERFSLILESASTNQTSMYLCASSPLAGTRETQYFGPGTRLLVL.

This clonotype was seen at least ten times. The genes are TRBV5-1 and TRBJ2-1; D is unresolved. The CDR3 consists of 15 residues. Trimming pared 2 bases from V and 2 bases from J, leaving 11 bases between. The germline V gene encodes CDR1 SGHRS and CDR2 YFSETQ. The CDR3 DNA reads TGCGCCAGCAGCTTAGGAGCGACGCCCTACAATGAGCAGTTCTTC. Amino acids: CASSLGATPYNEQFF. The whole variable domain, filled in from reference TRBV5-1 and TRBJ2-1, reads KAGVTQTPRYLIKTRGQQVTLSCSPISGHRSVSWYQQTPGQGLQFLFEYFSETQRNKGNFPGRFSGRQFSNSRSEMNVSTLELGDSALYLCASSLGATPYNEQFFGPGTRLTVL.

The rearrangement links TRBV20-1 to TRBJ2-2; 7 nucleotides agree with TRBD2. From germline, CDR1 is DFQATT and CDR2 SNEGSKA (reference sequence). CDR3 size: 17 residues. The ends lost 0 bases at V and 4 bases at J; junction bases unmatched: 11. The CDR3 sequence is CSARDKEKRGGTGELFF. The CDR3 region has the DNA TGCAGTGCTAGAGACAAGGAAAAGCGGGGAGGCACCGGGGAGCTGTTTTTT.

V usage is TRBV7-2 and J usage is TRBJ2-2; D ambiguous. There are 15 residues in the CDR3. V was shortened by 2 bases and J by 0 bases, with 7 bases between the two germline ends. Looked up from germline, CDR1 is SGHTA and CDR2 is FQGNSA. The CDR3 nucleotides are TGTGCCAGCAGCTTAAACACACCGAACACCGGGGAGCTGTTTTTT. This gives the protein CASSLNTPNTGELFF.

CDR3: CSARDTGGFADTQYF. The DNA of the CDR3 is TGCAGTGCTAGAGATACAGGGGGTTTTGCAGATACGCAGTATTTT. This chain joins TRBV20-1 and TRBJ2-3; 8 positions match TRBD1. Germline CDR1 and CDR2: DFQATT and SNEGSKA (reference sequence). CDR3 length equals 15 residues. The trim removed 0 bases at V and 4 bases at J, leaving 6 bases unmatched.

V and J are TRBV24-1 and TRBJ2-2; 7 bases are a match to TRBD1. Trimming took 5 bases from V and 4 from J; bases not matched to a gene: 15. CDR1 is KGHDR, CDR2 SFDVKD, per germline. CDR3 size: 18 residues. CDR3 amino acids: CATSAPTGTRDGTGELFF. The CDR3 bases are TGTGCCACCAGTGCCCCGACAGGGACACGGGACGGCACCGGGGAGCTGTTTTTT.

The rearrangement uses TRBV10-3 and TRBJ1-5, with D perhaps matching TRBD1 (5 bases). The CDR3 runs 17 residues. Germline V gives CDR1 ENHRY, CDR2 SYGVKD. V was shortened by 3 bases and J by 4 bases, with 19 bases between the two germline ends. The CDR3 nucleotides are TGTGCCATCAGTGACGGGGGAATAGGGAATCGGAATCAGCCCCAGCATTTT. Encoded protein: CAISDGGIGNRNQPQHF.